The clone carrying this T cell receptor (beta chain) was counted a single time. Measured with immunoSEQ multiplex PCR; TCRdb has only the in-frame clones, and not every one. The repertoire holds about 230,000 clones, with around nine tenths as singletons. This specimen belongs to a study of blood T cell repertoires in COVID-19. The age range of participants was roughly 18 to 90 years, with residence in around 22 US areas. Trimming cost V 7 bases and J 7 bases; bases outside gene matches: 8. Germline CDR1 and CDR2: LGHNT and FRNRAP. The CDR3 contains 14 residues. The clonotype comes from a woman in her 30s with acute COVID-19. The chain joins TRBV12-5 to TRBJ1-5, with 9 bases that match TRBD1. Sequenced material: PBMCs or T cells enriched from blood (not recorded which). The CDR3 region is CASATGQGGQPQHF. CDR3 DNA sequence: TGTGCTAGTGCCACGGGACAGGGAGGCCAGCCCCAGCATTTT.